This TCR beta chain was retrieved from a study of blood T cell repertoires in COVID-19. The CDR3 contains 14 residues. V was shortened by 1 base and J by 6 bases, with 11 bases between the two germline ends. Germline V CDR1 and CDR2: KGHDR, SFDVKD. Original processing notes: Amplification with reference gene primers provided the estimates of nucleated cell counts. The method was immunoSEQ multiplex PCR; TCRdb's version includes in-frame clones alone and lacks a portion of them. V, J and clone size were drawn from that table, and D and trimming were deduced from the DNA. The sample holds over 90,000 clones, around nine tenths seen once.

Sequencing was performed on peripheral blood. The chain has TRBV24-1 and TRBJ1-2, with D possibly matching TRBD1 (6 bases). This clonotype was obtained from a man over 45 with acute or convalescent COVID-19. CDR3 bases: TGTGCCACCAGTGATTTAAGACAGGAACATGGCTACACCTTC. As protein: CATSDLRQEHGYTF.